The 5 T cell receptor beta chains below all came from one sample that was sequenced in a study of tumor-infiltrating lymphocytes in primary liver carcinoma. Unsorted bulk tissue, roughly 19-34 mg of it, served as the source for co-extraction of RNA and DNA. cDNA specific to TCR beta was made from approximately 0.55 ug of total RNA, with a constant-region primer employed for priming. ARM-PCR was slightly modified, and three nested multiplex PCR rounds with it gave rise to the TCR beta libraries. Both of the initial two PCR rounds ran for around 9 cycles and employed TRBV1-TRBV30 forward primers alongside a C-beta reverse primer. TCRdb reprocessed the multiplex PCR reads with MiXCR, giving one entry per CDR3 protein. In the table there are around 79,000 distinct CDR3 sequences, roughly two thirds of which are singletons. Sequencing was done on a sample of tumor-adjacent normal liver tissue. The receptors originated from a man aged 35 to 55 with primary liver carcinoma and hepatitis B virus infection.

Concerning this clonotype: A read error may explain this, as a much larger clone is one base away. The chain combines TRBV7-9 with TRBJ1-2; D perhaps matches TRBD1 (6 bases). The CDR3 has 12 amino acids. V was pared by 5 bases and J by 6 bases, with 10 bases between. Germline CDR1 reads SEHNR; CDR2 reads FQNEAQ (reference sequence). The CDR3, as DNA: TGTGCCAGCAGCCCGTACAGGGATGGCTACACCTTC. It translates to CASSPYRDGYTF. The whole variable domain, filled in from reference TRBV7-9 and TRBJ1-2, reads DTGVSQNPRHKITKRGQNVTFRCDPISEHNRLYWYRQTLGQGPEFLTYFQNEAQLEKSRLLSDRFSAERPKGSFSTLEIQRTEQGDSAMYLCASSPYRDGYTFGSGTRLTVV.

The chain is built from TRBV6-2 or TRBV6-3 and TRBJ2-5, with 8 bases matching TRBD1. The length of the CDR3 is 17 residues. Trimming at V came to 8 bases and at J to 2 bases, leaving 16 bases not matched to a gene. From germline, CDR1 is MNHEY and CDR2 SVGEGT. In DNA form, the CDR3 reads TGTGCCAGCTGCAGGCGCCTCAGACAGGGGCGACAAGAGACCCAGTACTTC. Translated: CASCRRLRQGRQETQYF.

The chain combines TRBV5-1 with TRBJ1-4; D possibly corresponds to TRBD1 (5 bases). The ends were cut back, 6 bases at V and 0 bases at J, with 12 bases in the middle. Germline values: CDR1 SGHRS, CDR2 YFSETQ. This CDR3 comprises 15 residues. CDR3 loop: CASIPDTTTNEKLFF. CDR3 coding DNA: TGCGCCAGCATCCCGGACACCACAACTAATGAAAAACTGTTTTTT.

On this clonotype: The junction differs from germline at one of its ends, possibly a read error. The CDR3 spells CASSLQASGSTDTKYF. CDR3 nucleotides: TGCGCCAGCAGCTTGCAAGCTAGCGGGAGCACAGATACGAAGTATTTT. This chain connects TRBV5-1 to TRBJ2-3; TRBD2 agrees at 10 bases. CDR1 and CDR2 from the germline V gene are SGHRS and YFSETQ. This CDR3 contains 16 residues.

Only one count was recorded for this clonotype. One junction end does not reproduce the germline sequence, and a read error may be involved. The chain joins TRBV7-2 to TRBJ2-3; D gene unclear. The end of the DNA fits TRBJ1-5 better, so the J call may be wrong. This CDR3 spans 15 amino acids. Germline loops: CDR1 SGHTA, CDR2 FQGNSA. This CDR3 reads CGSSLAGGWSDTQHF. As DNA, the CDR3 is TGTGGCAGCAGCTTAGCGGGAGGCTGGTCAGATACGCAGCATTTT.